These T cell receptor beta chains were read from a single sample in a study of lymphopenia after photon versus proton radiotherapy. Assay used: immunoSEQ multiplex PCR; TCRdb lists only in-frame clones, some missing. The sample lists about 30,000 clones; roughly 89% were seen once. Material: peripheral blood, obtained from a patient treated with proton-based radiotherapy. These receptors all come from a woman in her 70s with pancreatic cancer. Some clones in this sample may be carry-over from other donors' samples. The conserved cysteine and the conserved F or W are not part of the CDR3 here. Fields, in order: V gene, D gene, clone size, CDR3 protein. The D gene is left open where the match is weak. For some rows the clone size is stated as once, few or many, or as a class when expanded; others skip it.

>TRBV19|TRBD2|.
ASSMSGRSSYEQY
>TRBV29-1|.|.
SASQGSAEAF
>TRBV2|.|.
ASSVSRDPRANEQF
>TRBV23-1|.|.
ASSQFRGDSQPQH
>TRBV28|.|.
ASNPRGGNTEAF
>TRBV6-5|TRBD1|.
ASRDRETREKLF
>TRBV7-8|TRBD2|.
ASSSRRLAGYEQY
>TRBV19|.|.
ASSMVRSTEAF
>TRBV2|TRBD1|.
ASRADRVGEQY
>TRBV14|.|.
ASSSSWDQPQH
>TRBV12-5|.|once
ASGTGVDTGELF
>TRBV28|TRBD1|.
ASRTRTGGGNQPQH
>TRBV18|.|.
ASSPTVTEAF
>TRBV7-7|.|.
ASSSDRNTGELF
>TRBV14|TRBD2|.
ASSQGSRTSCS
>TRBV29-1|TRBD2|.
SVQREREIGETQY
>TRBV27|TRBD2|.
ASSARRGGSMRADTQY
>TRBV29-1|.|.
SASPTGANEQF
>TRBV10-3|.|.
AIAGPRNEQF
>TRBV7-7|.|.
ASSLGSLLGNEQF
>TRBV9|.|.
ASRETGGTYNEQF
>TRBV18|.|.
ASSPLQVTEATEAF
>TRBV5-1|.|.
ASTELGGGTKSGYT
>TRBV6-1|TRBD2|.
ASRGTSGQETQY
>TRBV7-8|.|.
ASSPPSLSSAGELF
>TRBV7-6|TRBD1|once
ASSLGQGSFNYGYT
>TRBV7-2|TRBD1|.
ASSLVVVGQGVEAF
>TRBV2|.|.
ASSDWGRTEAF
>TRBV4-1|TRBD1|.
ASSQVPGQGSIPSSYNEQF
>TRBV5-1|TRBD1|once
ASSLGQGSSEKLF
>TRBV30|.|.
AWSRILGTDTQY
>TRBV7-2|.|.
ASSLSSDSSNQPQH
>TRBV6-5|.|.
ASSYDLTTIYNEQF
>TRBV5-4|TRBD1|.
ASSFGTGLANYGYT
>TRBV19|.|.
ASSISGLSYEQY
>TRBV7-2|TRBD2|.
ASSLETSGRLYNEQF
>TRBV5-1|TRBD1|.
ASSPGQGKYNEQF
>TRBV7-2|.|once
ASSSSRYQETQY
>TRBV5-1|.|.
ASSLGTDNSPLH
>TRBV2|TRBD2|.
ASRGLAGSYEQY